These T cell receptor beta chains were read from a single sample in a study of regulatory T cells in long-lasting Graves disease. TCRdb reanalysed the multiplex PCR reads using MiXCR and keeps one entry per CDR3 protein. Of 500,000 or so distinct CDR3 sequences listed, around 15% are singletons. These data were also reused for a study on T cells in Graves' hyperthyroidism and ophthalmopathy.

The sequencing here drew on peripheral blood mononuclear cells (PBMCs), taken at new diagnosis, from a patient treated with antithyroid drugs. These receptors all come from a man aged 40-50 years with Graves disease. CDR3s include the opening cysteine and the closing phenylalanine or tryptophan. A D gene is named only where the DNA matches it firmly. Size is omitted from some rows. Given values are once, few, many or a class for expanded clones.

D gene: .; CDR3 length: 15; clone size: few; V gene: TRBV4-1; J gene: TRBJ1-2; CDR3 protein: CASSQTIGTNYGYTF; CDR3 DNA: TGCGCCAGCAGCCAGACCATCGGAACTAACTATGGCTACACCTTC
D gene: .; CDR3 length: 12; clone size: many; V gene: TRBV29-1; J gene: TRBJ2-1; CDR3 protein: CSVDLAKNEQFF; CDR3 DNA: TGCAGCGTTGACCTAGCGAAGAATGAGCAGTTCTTC
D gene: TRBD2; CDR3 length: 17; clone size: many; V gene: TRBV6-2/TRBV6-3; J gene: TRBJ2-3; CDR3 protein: CASSGTSGRVGTDTQYF; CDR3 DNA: TGTGCCAGCAGCGGGACTAGCGGGAGAGTGGGCACAGATACGCAGTATTTT
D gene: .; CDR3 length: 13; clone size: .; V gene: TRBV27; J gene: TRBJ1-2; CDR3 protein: CASSLSQGVGYTF; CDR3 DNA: TGTGCCAGCAGTTTATCTCAGGGTGTGGGCTACACCTTC
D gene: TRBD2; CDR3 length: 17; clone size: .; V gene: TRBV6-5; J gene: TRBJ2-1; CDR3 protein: CASSYSTSGRMANEQFF; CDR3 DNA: TGTGCCAGCAGTTACTCTACTAGCGGGAGGATGGCCAATGAGCAGTTCTTC
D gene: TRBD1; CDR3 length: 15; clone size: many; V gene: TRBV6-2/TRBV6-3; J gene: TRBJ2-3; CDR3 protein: CASNSPGQGSDTQYF; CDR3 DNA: TGTGCCAGCAACTCACCGGGACAGGGGTCAGATACGCAGTATTTT
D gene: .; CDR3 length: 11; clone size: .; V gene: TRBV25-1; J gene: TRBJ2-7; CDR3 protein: CAVDSYYEQYF; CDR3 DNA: TGTGCCGTAGACAGCTACTACGAGCAGTACTTC
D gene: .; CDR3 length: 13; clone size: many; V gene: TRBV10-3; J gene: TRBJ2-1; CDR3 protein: CAISDLQAVEQFF; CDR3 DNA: TGTGCCATCAGTGACTTACAGGCGGTTGAGCAGTTCTTC
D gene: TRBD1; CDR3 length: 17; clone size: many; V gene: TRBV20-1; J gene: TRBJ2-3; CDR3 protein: CSARDLRRQGSTDTQYF; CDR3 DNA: TGCAGTGCTAGAGATTTAAGGAGACAGGGGTCTACAGATACGCAGTATTTT
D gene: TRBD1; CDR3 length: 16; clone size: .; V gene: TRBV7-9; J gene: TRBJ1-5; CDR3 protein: CASSLVGQGAIQPQHF; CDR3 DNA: TGTGCCAGCAGCTTAGTGGGGCAGGGGGCTATTCAGCCCCAGCATTTT
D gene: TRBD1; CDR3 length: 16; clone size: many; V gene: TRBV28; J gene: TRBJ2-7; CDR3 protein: CASSSMGQVAPYEQYF; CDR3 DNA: TGTGCCAGCAGCTCCATGGGACAGGTCGCTCCCTACGAGCAGTACTTC
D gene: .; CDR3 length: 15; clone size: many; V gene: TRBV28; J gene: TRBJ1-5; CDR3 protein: CASSLDPGGNQPQHF; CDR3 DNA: TGTGCCAGCAGTTTAGATCCCGGGGGCAATCAGCCCCAGCATTTT
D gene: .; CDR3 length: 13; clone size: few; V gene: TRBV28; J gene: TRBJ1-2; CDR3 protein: CASFTAGNYGYTF; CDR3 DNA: TGTGCCAGCTTCACCGCGGGGAACTATGGCTACACCTTC
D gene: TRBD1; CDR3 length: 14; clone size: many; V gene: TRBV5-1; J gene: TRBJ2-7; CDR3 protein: CASSLAATGVEQYF; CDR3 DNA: TGCGCCAGCAGCTTGGCGGCGACAGGGGTCGAGCAGTACTTC
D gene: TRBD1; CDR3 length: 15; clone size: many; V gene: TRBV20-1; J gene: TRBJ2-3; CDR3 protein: CSAGRQGVGTDTQYF; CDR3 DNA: TGCAGTGCTGGGAGACAGGGGGTAGGCACAGATACGCAGTATTTT
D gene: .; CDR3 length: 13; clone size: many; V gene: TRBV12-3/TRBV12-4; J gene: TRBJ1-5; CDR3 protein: CASTQRGGQPQHF; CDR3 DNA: TGTGCCAGCACCCAGAGGGGAGGTCAGCCCCAGCATTTT
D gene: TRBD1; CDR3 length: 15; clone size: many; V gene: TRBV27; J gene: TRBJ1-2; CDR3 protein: CASSPQLPGGKGYTF; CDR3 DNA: TGTGCCAGCAGTCCCCAACTCCCAGGGGGCAAGGGCTACACCTTC
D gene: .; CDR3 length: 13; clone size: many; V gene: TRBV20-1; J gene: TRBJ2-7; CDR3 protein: CSATDRSVYEQYF; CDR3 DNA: TGCAGTGCTACCGACAGGAGTGTCTACGAGCAGTACTTC
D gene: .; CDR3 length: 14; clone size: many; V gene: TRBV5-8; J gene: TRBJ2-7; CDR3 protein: CASSIGTSYYEQYF; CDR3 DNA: TGTGCCAGCAGCATTGGGACAAGCTACTACGAGCAGTACTTC
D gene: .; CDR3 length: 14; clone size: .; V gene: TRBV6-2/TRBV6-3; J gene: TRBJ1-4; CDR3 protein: CASSYSRVNEKLFF; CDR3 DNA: TGTGCCAGCAGTTACTCGAGGGTTAATGAAAAACTGTTTTTT
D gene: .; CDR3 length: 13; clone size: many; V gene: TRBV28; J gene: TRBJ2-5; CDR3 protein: CASSSEGVETQYF; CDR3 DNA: TGTGCCAGCAGTTCCGAGGGAGTGGAGACCCAGTACTTC
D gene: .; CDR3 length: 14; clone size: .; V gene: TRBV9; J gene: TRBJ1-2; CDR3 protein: CASSVDGGNYGYTF; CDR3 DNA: TGTGCCAGCAGCGTAGACGGGGGCAACTATGGCTACACCTTC
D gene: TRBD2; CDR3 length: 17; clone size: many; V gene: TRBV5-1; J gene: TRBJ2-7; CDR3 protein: CASSLEGSGRSRGEQYF; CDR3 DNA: TGCGCCAGCAGCTTGGAGGGTAGCGGGAGAAGTAGAGGCGAGCAGTACTTC
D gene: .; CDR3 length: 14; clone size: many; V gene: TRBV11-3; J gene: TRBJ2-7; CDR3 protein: CASSPRGGFYEQYF; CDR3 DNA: TGTGCCAGCAGCCCGCGCGGGGGCTTTTACGAGCAGTACTTC
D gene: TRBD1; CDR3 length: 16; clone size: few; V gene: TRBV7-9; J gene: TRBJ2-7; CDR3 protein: CASSSATGRIPYEQYF; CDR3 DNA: TGTGCCAGCAGCTCGGCGACAGGGCGGATCCCCTACGAGCAGTACTTC
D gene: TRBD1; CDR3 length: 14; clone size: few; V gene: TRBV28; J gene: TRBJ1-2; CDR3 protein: CASRKTGNNYGYTF; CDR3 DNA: TGTGCCAGCAGGAAGACAGGGAATAACTATGGCTACACCTTC
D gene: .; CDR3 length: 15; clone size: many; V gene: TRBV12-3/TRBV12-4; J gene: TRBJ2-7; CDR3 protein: CASSLIGTSTYEQYF; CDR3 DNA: TGTGCCAGCAGTTTAATCGGGACATCTACCTACGAGCAGTACTTC
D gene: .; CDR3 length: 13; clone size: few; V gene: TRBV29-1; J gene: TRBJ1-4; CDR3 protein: CSVFDTQKEKLFF; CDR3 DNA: TGCAGCGTTTTCGACACCCAAAAGGAAAAACTGTTTTTT
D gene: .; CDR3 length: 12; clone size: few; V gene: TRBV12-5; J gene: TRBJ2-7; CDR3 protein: CASGPEPYEQYF; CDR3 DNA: TGTGCTAGTGGGCCAGAACCCTACGAGCAGTACTTC
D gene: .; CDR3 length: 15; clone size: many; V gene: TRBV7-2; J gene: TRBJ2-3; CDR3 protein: CASSAAATSTDTQYF; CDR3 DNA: TGTGCCAGCAGCGCCGCGGCAACTAGCACAGATACGCAGTATTTT
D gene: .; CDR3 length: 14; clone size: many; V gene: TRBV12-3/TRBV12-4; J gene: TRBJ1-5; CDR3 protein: CASSLGAGNQPQHF; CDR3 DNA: TGTGCCAGCAGCTTAGGGGCCGGCAATCAGCCCCAGCATTTT
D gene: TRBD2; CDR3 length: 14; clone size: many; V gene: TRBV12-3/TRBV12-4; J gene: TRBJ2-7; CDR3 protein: CASRLAGGSYEQYF; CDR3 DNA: TGTGCCAGCAGACTCGCGGGAGGATCCTACGAGCAGTACTTC
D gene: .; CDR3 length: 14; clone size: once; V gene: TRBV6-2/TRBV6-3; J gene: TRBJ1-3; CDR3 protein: CAILSPGNGDTIYF; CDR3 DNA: TGTGCCATCCTTAGTCCAGGGAATGGAGACACCATATATTTT
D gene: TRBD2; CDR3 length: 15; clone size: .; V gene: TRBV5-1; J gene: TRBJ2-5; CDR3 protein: CASRGLADNQETQYF; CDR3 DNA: TGCGCCAGCCGGGGACTAGCAGATAACCAAGAGACCCAGTACTTC
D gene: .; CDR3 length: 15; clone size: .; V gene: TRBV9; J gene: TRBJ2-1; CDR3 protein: CASSYRALVGNEQFF; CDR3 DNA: TGTGCCAGCAGCTACCGGGCCTTAGTAGGGAATGAGCAGTTCTTC
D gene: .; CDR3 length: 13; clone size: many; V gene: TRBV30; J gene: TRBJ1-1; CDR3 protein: CACRAWGNTEAFF; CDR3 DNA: TGTGCCTGCCGGGCATGGGGGAACACTGAAGCTTTCTTT
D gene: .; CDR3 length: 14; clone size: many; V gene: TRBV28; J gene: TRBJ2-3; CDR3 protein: CASSFRLLSDTQYF; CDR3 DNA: TGTGCCAGCAGCTTCCGGCTCCTCTCAGATACGCAGTATTTT